The rows below give T cell receptor beta chains drawn from one sample of a study of T cell repertoires in cytomegalovirus infection. TCRdb redid the calling of the reads with MiXCR, one entry per CDR3 protein. This table holds about 260,000 distinct CDR3 sequences, roughly 15% found once. The specimen sequenced was PBMCs. The receptors shown here come from a human donor in good health (CMV status not recorded). Some clones in this sample may be carry-over from other donors' samples. Both conserved end residues are part of each CDR3. The D gene is left open where the match is weak. Clone size is given for some rows only: seen once, a few or many times, or a class if the clone is expanded.

>many|16|TRBJ2-5|TRBD2|TRBV4-1
TGCGCCAGCAGCCATCGACTAGCGGGGGAGATAGAGACCCAGTACTTC
CASSHRLAGEIETQYF
>.|15|TRBJ2-1|TRBD2|TRBV29-1
TGCAGCGTCCAATTAGCGGGAGTAACCTACAATGAGCAGTTCTTC
CSVQLAGVTYNEQFF
>many|15|TRBJ2-2|.|TRBV7-2
TGTGCCAGCAGCTTACAACAGACGGGCACCGGGGAGCTGTTTTTT
CASSLQQTGTGELFF
>once|16|TRBJ1-1|.|TRBV3-1
TGTGCCAGCAGCCAGAGAACAGGGCTCGGCGACACTGAAGCTTTCTTT
CASSQRTGLGDTEAFF
>few|13|TRBJ2-1|.|TRBV20-1
TGCAGTGCTAGTCTTCCAGGGAGCAATGAGCAGTTCTTC
CSASLPGSNEQFF
>many|14|TRBJ2-1|.|TRBV7-2
TGTGCCAGCAGCTTAAGAGCGGCCCACAATGAGCAGTTCTTC
CASSLRAAHNEQFF
>few|15|TRBJ1-1|.|TRBV5-3
TGTGCCAGCAGCTTGGGACACACTAGGAACACTGAAGCTTTCTTT
CASSLGHTRNTEAFF
>many|16|TRBJ2-2|TRBD1|TRBV19
TGTGCCAGTAGTATCGTACAGGGGGCGAACACCGGGGAGCTGTTTTTT
CASSIVQGANTGELFF
>many|15|TRBJ1-1|.|TRBV12-3/TRBV12-4
TGTGCCAGCAGTAACGGGGCCGGTCTTCTCACTGAAGCTTTCTTT
CASSNGAGLLTEAFF
>many|14|TRBJ2-5|.|TRBV7-2
TGTGCCAGCAGCTTAGCGCTTGTTCAAGAGACCCAGTACTTC
CASSLALVQETQYF
>few|15|TRBJ1-1|.|TRBV6-2/TRBV6-3
TGTGCCAGCAGGATAGAGGGCGTTGGGGACACTGAAGCTTTCTTT
CASRIEGVGDTEAFF
>.|14|TRBJ2-7|.|TRBV20-1
TGCAGTGCTAGGGTTGAACGGGAGCCCTACAAGCAGTACTTC
CSARVEREPYKQYF
>.|16|TRBJ1-1|TRBD1|TRBV18
TGTGCCAGCTCCTTACAGGGGCTCGCGGGGAACACTGAAGCTTTCTTT
CASSLQGLAGNTEAFF
>many|14|TRBJ1-5|TRBD1|TRBV6-1
TGTGCCAGCACGGGACAGGGGATCAATCAGCCCCAGCATTTT
CASTGQGINQPQHF
>many|13|TRBJ1-2|.|TRBV10-3
TGTGCCATCAGTGAAGCTGGGGGCGGTGGCTACACCTTC
CAISEAGGGGYTF
>few|15|TRBJ2-7|.|TRBV20-1
TGCAGTGCTAGAGTCGATGGGAGGATGGGATACGAGCAGTACTTC
CSARVDGRMGYEQYF
>.|14|TRBJ1-1|.|TRBV2
TGTGCCAGCAGTGGAGCCACAGGGAACACTGAAGCTTTCTTT
CASSGATGNTEAFF
>many|15|TRBJ1-4|TRBD1|TRBV20-1
TGCAGTGCTACTCACACAGGGGCGGAAAATGAAAAACTGTTTTTT
CSATHTGAENEKLFF
>.|12|TRBJ2-5|.|TRBV7-3
TGTGCCAGCAGCTCCCCCGGTGGGACCCAGTACTTC
CASSSPGGTQYF
>many|12|TRBJ1-2|.|TRBV6-2/TRBV6-3
TGTGCCAGCAGCCAACGGGGTTCTGGCTACACCTTC
CASSQRGSGYTF
>.|12|TRBJ1-4|.|TRBV4-1
TGCGCCAGCAGCCAAAACAGGGCACGACTGTTTTTT
CASSQNRARLFF
>many|13|TRBJ2-1|.|TRBV27
TGTGCCAGCAGCCCCGGGGGAGGCTATGAGCAGTTCTTC
CASSPGGGYEQFF
>.|15|TRBJ1-6|.|TRBV2
TGTGCCAGCAGTATTCGGACACTCAATAATTCACCCCTCCACTTT
CASSIRTLNNSPLHF
>.|13|TRBJ1-2|.|TRBV28
TGTGCCAGCCTAAGGGACAATTTCTCTGGCTACACCTTC
CASLRDNFSGYTF
>many|15|TRBJ2-3|.|TRBV7-3
TGTGCCAGCAGCCTCGGGATGGGCGACACAGATACGCAGTATTTT
CASSLGMGDTDTQYF
>.|15|TRBJ2-7|.|TRBV7-9
TGTGCCAGCAGCTTAGTGGAAGGAATCTCCTACGAGCAGTACTTC
CASSLVEGISYEQYF
>many|11|TRBJ2-1|.|TRBV29-1
TGCAGCGGGGGTTGGTCGAGTGAGCAGTTCTTC
CSGGWSSEQFF
>many|14|TRBJ2-1|.|TRBV7-2
TGTGCCAGCAGCTTGGCCACCTTATACAATGAGCAGTTCTTC
CASSLATLYNEQFF
>many|17|TRBJ1-1|.|TRBV5-3
TGTGCCAGAAGTCCCGTGGAATACAGGGAGATGAACACTGAAGCTTTCTTT
CARSPVEYREMNTEAFF
>many|12|TRBJ2-1|.|TRBV25-1
TGTGCCAGCAGTAATGGTGACAATGAGCAGTTCTTC
CASSNGDNEQFF
>.|14|TRBJ2-1|TRBD1|TRBV7-9
TGTGCCAGCAGCCTGGGACAGGAGCGCAATGAGCAGTTCTTC
CASSLGQERNEQFF
>many|13|TRBJ1-2|.|TRBV5-6
TGTGCCAGCAGCAAACCCGGGGACTATGGCTACACCTTC
CASSKPGDYGYTF
>many|13|TRBJ2-3|.|TRBV7-9
TGTGCCAGCAGCAATAGGGTGGCAGGCGAGCAGTATTTT
CASSNRVAGEQYF
>.|14|TRBJ2-1|.|TRBV7-9
TGTGCCAGCAGCTTCCCCAGAGGGGGCAATGAGCAGTTCTTC
CASSFPRGGNEQFF
>few|15|TRBJ1-3|.|TRBV6-6
TGTGCCAGCAGCCAGATACAGGGACATGGAAACACCATATATTTT
CASSQIQGHGNTIYF
>many|15|TRBJ1-5|.|TRBV11-2
TGTGCCAGCAGCTTAGATCCGGGACCTTTATGGACCCAGCATTTT
CASSLDPGPLWTQHF
>many|13|TRBJ2-5|.|TRBV7-2
TGTGCCAGCAGCCCCGCCGTGCGAGAGACCCAGTACTTC
CASSPAVRETQYF
>many|16|TRBJ2-3|.|TRBV7-2
TGTGCCAGCAGCTTAAGGGCTAGCCCGAGCGCAGATACGCAGTATTTT
CASSLRASPSADTQYF
>many|15|TRBJ1-5|.|TRBV7-2
TGTGCCAGCCGTCCCGGAGGGGTTAGCAATCAGCCCCAGCATTTT
CASRPGGVSNQPQHF
>.|14|TRBJ2-3|.|TRBV6-5
TGTGCCAGCAGTTACGCACCCGGGACAGATACGCAGTATTTT
CASSYAPGTDTQYF
>many|17|TRBJ2-2|TRBD2|TRBV6-5
TGTGCCAGCAGTTATCTGGGGGGAGGGCCGGACACCGGGGAGCTGTTTTTT
CASSYLGGGPDTGELFF
>.|12|TRBJ2-7|TRBD2|TRBV2
TGTGCCAGCACGGGGGGTGACTACGAGCAGTACTTC
CASTGGDYEQYF
>few|13|TRBJ2-1|.|TRBV20-1
TGCAGTGAGGAAGGTGGGCTGGGGAATGAGCAGTTCTTC
CSEEGGLGNEQFF
>few|14|TRBJ1-1|.|TRBV9
TGTGCCAGCAGCGTTAAGGCGGAGAACACTGAAGCTTTCTTT
CASSVKAENTEAFF
>.|16|TRBJ1-1|.|TRBV20-1
TGCAGTGCTAGTCCCCCCTCGAGAGGGGTGAACACTGAAGCTTTCTTT
CSASPPSRGVNTEAFF
>few|12|TRBJ1-6|.|TRBV7-9
TGTGCCAGCAGCTTGTCGGATCCACCCCTCCACTTT
CASSLSDPPLHF
>many|19|TRBJ2-1|TRBD2|TRBV11-2
TGTGCCAGCAGCTTGGGGGGTCTAGCGGGGCGTAGACGGGACAATGAGCAGTTCTTC
CASSLGGLAGRRRDNEQFF
>many|15|TRBJ2-5|TRBD1|TRBV19
TGTGCCAGTACCAATATTGGGACAGCTCAAGAGACCCAGTACTTC
CASTNIGTAQETQYF
>many|14|TRBJ1-6|.|TRBV7-2
TGTGCCAGCAGCTTAGCGCCCTCCGGCTCACCCCTCCACTTT
CASSLAPSGSPLHF
>many|14|TRBJ2-2|TRBD1|TRBV10-3
TGTGCCATCAGCCCGACAGGGGCGGCCGGGGAGCTGTTTTTT
CAISPTGAAGELFF
>few|13|TRBJ1-1|.|TRBV12-3/TRBV12-4
TGTGCCAGCAGTTGGGGGATCAACACTGAAGCTTTCTTT
CASSWGINTEAFF
>many|13|TRBJ2-7|.|TRBV6-2/TRBV6-3
TGTGCCAGCAGTGATACAGCGTGGCGAGAGCAGTACTTC
CASSDTAWREQYF
>.|11|TRBJ2-5|.|TRBV11-2
TGTGCCACCACGGGGCCGGAGACCCAGTACTTC
CATTGPETQYF
>many|15|TRBJ1-1|.|TRBV7-2
TGTGCCAGCAGCTTATACCCGGGTGGGAACACTGAAGCTTTCTTT
CASSLYPGGNTEAFF
>many|15|TRBJ1-2|.|TRBV7-2
TGTGCCAGCAGCTCATCCCTACAGGTCCAGGATGGCTACACCTTC
CASSSSLQVQDGYTF
>.|12|TRBJ1-1|TRBD1|TRBV10-3
TGTGCCATCAGGGGACAGGGTAATGAAGCTTTCTTT
CAIRGQGNEAFF
>many|15|TRBJ2-3|.|TRBV7-3
TGTGCCAGCAGCCAGGAGGCAATTTCGTCAGATACGCAGTATTTT
CASSQEAISSDTQYF
>.|15|TRBJ2-7|.|TRBV28
TGTGCCAGCAGTTTATGGAGCGGGCCAGACTACGAGCAGTACTTC
CASSLWSGPDYEQYF
>.|15|TRBJ2-6|.|TRBV9
TGTGCCAGCAGCGTAGAGCCCTCTGGGGCCAACGTCCTGACTTTC
CASSVEPSGANVLTF